This passage covers 15 T cell receptor beta chains from one sample sequenced in a study of T cell responses to AZD1222 COVID-19 vaccine. The assay was immunoSEQ multiplex PCR, and TCRdb's table has in-frame clones only and misses some. The sample has 150,000 to 200,000 clones; approximately 90% are singletons. The sample was peripheral blood, taken on day 0 of AZD1222 vaccination. The receptors were gathered from an adult in good health.

This chain joins TRBV15 and TRBJ1-4; weak D call: TRBD1 (5 bases). The length of the CDR3 is 15 residues. CDR1 and CDR2 from the germline V gene are LNHNV and YYDKDF (reference sequence). The germline V and J ends were trimmed by 5 bases and 7 bases, with 17 bases remaining between them. CDR3 nucleotides: TGTGCCACCAGCCCCCCCAGGGATGGGGGTGAAAAACTGTTTTTT. It codes for CATSPPRDGGEKLFF. Using reference TRBV15 and TRBJ1-4 for the parts outside the CDR3, the full variable domain is DAMVIQNPRYQVTQFGKPVTLSCSQTLNHNVMYWYQQKSSQAPKLLFHYYDKDFNNEADTPDNFQSRRPNTSFCFLDIRSPGLGDTAMYLCATSPPRDGGEKLFFGSGTQLSVL.

V is TRBV19 and J is TRBJ1-2, with 7 nucleotides matching TRBD1. The CDR3 runs 15 residues. CDR1 is LNHDA and CDR2 is SQIVND in the germline V gene (reference sequence). V shed 5 bases and J 4 bases; nucleotides not matched to a gene: 10. The CDR3 protein is CASSSGTATLYGYTF. CDR3 DNA sequence: TGTGCCAGTAGTTCCGGGACAGCAACCCTCTATGGCTACACCTTC. Drawing the rest from reference TRBV19 and TRBJ1-2, the complete variable domain is DGGITQSPKYLFRKEGQNVTLSCEQNLNHDAMYWYRQDPGQGLRLIYYSQIVNDFQKGDIAEGYSVSREKKESFPLTVTSAQKNPTAFYLCASSSGTATLYGYTFGSGTRLTVV.

The chain couples TRBV5-4 to TRBJ2-3, with 8 bases fitting TRBD2. This CDR3 is 15 amino acids long. The trim removed 4 bases at V and 0 bases at J, leaving 4 bases unmatched. From germline, CDR1 is SGHNT and CDR2 YYREEE (reference sequence). The CDR3 region is CASSLAGPSTDTQYF. As DNA, the CDR3 is TGTGCCAGCAGCCTAGCGGGCCCTAGCACAGATACGCAGTATTTT.

This chain's CDR3 is CSVEERDWEQFF. The DNA for the CDR3 is TGCAGCGTTGAAGAAAGGGACTGGGAGCAGTTCTTC. The gene calls are TRBV29-1 and TRBJ2-1, with D possibly TRBD2 on 6 matching bases. With 0 bases removed from V and 10 bases from J, the gap between germline ends came to 10 bases. The V gene's germline CDR1 is SQVTM and CDR2 ANQGSEA. This CDR3 region has 12 residues.

This rearrangement joins TRBV25-1 to TRBJ2-2, with TRBD1 matching over 7 bases. CDR1 is MGHDK, CDR2 SYGVNS, per germline. The CDR3 loop spans 16 amino acids. The trim removed 4 bases at V and 2 bases at J, leaving 7 bases unmatched. CDR3 amino acids: CASSVPGTDNTGELFF. The CDR3 DNA sequence: TGTGCCAGCAGTGTACCCGGGACAGATAACACCGGGGAGCTGTTTTTT.

This clone has more than one count but fewer than ten. The chain couples TRBV20-1 to TRBJ1-1; D is unresolved. The germline V gene has CDR1 DFQATT and CDR2 SNEGSKA (reference sequence). The CDR3 is 9 amino acids. V was clipped by 6 bases and J by 9 bases, with 8 bases between them. Written as DNA, the CDR3 is TGCAGTGCCCGGACCCAAGCTTTCTTT. This gives the protein CSARTQAFF.

The table lists this clone with a count of one. As DNA, the CDR3 is TGTGCCAGCAGTCGGGACAGCGAAGCTTTCTTT. Translated: CASSRDSEAFF. The rearrangement links TRBV6-6 to TRBJ1-1; 7 nucleotides line up with TRBD1. Germline CDR1 reads MNHNY; CDR2 reads SVGAGI (reference sequence). V shed 5 bases and J 8 bases; nucleotides not matched to a gene: 2. The CDR3 is 11 residues long.

The V and J genes are TRBV14 and TRBJ1-1; D unclear. Germline V lookup: CDR1 SGHDN, CDR2 FVKESK. Between the trimmed V and J ends, which lost 5 bases and 3 bases, there was a span of 16 bases. This CDR3 has 15 residues. DNA for the CDR3: TGTGCCAGCAGCAAGCGGGGAGGGAAGGACACTGAAGCTTTCTTT. As protein: CASSKRGGKDTEAFF.

The chain links TRBV24-1 to TRBJ2-2; D ambiguous. Germline V CDR1 and CDR2: KGHDR, SFDVKD. Between the trimmed V and J ends, which lost 4 bases and 4 bases, there was a span of 6 bases. The length of the CDR3 is 13 residues. The DNA for the CDR3 is TGTGCCACCAGTGACCCGACCACCGGGGAGCTGTTTTTT. It encodes CATSDPTTGELFF.

This clone has only one observation. V and J are TRBV9 and TRBJ2-5; D call uncertain. The V and J ends lost 2 bases and 3 bases respectively, with 5 bases between them. Germline CDR1 and CDR2: SGDLS and YYNGEE. CDR3 length: 12 residues. The CDR3: CASSVHEETQYF. The DNA of the CDR3 is TGTGCCAGCAGCGTCCACGAAGAGACCCAGTACTTC.

V gene TRBV19 combines with J gene TRBJ1-2; the match to TRBD1 covers 8 bases. This CDR3 comprises 13 residues. Losses at the gene ends were 7 bases for V and 4 bases for J; bases not matched to a gene: 5. CDR1 and CDR2 from the germline V gene are LNHDA and SQIVND (reference sequence). The CDR3 nucleotides are TGTGCCAGTACCGTCGGACAGGGCTATGGCTACACCTTC. It is translated as CASTVGQGYGYTF.

This clone was picked up one time. This rearrangement joins TRBV6-5 to TRBJ2-3; 10 bases are a match to TRBD1. Germline CDR1 is MNHEY and CDR2 is SVGAGI. The ends lost 2 bases at V and 3 bases at J; junction bases unmatched: 2. This CDR3 has 15 residues. In DNA, the CDR3 is TGTGCCAGCAGTTACCGGACAGGGGGGACAGATACGCAGTATTTT. Its protein product is CASSYRTGGTDTQYF.

The chain links TRBV4-2 to TRBJ1-1; D perhaps matches TRBD1 (6 bases). The CDR3 is made up of 16 amino acids. V was shortened by 1 base and J by 0 bases, with 12 bases between the two germline ends. The V gene's germline CDR1 is LGHNA and CDR2 YNFKEQ. The CDR3 sequence: CASSQAGAGMNTEAFF. CDR3 coding DNA: TGTGCCAGCAGCCAAGCAGGGGCCGGTATGAACACTGAAGCTTTCTTT.

V usage is TRBV4-1 and J usage is TRBJ2-1; no definite D call. V was pared by 0 bases and J by 5 bases, with 11 bases between. This CDR3 has 15 amino acids. CDR1 and CDR2 from the germline V gene are MGHRA and YSYEKL. The CDR3 DNA follows: TGCGCCAGCAGCCAAGATTGGGCCTACAACAATGAGCAGTTCTTC. It is translated as CASSQDWAYNNEQFF.

J is TRBJ2-2 and V is TRBV28; D is perhaps TRBD1 (6 bases). V was pared by 5 bases and J by 0 bases, with 16 bases between. The germline CDR1 and CDR2 sequences are MDHEN and SYDVKM. This CDR3 has 17 residues. Here the CDR3 reads CASSQRLDSANTGELFF. CDR3 in DNA: TGTGCCAGCAGTCAACGCCTGGACAGTGCGAACACCGGGGAGCTGTTTTTT.